This T cell receptor beta chain derives from a study of blood T cell repertoires in COVID-19. Study-level information: There were acute and convalescent COVID-19 samples, and they came from the United States, Italy and Spain. PBMCs, B-cell-depleted T cells, or T cells provided the cDNA or gDNA that made up the material.

In the original workflow: For nucleated cells, counts were estimated from reference gene primer amplification. The table came from immunoSEQ multiplex PCR; TCRdb's copy has only in-frame clones and leaves some out. The V and J calls and the clone size are those of that table, but D and trimming were determined from the DNA. The sample contains around 190,000 clones, approximately 85% of which appear only once. The V segment lost 2 bases and the J segment 7 bases; nucleotides outside the gene matches: 4. The germline gives CDR1 SGDLS, CDR2 YYNGEE. The CDR3 covers 13 residues. The sequencing input was peripheral blood. The chain carries TRBV9 and TRBJ1-1; 8 bases match TRBD1. This receptor was taken from a woman aged 60 to 75 with acute or convalescent COVID-19. The CDR3 loop is CASSVTGVSEAFF. The DNA of the CDR3 is TGTGCCAGCAGCGTGACAGGGGTGAGTGAAGCTTTCTTT.